This TCR beta chain is drawn from a study of shared clonotypes between healthy human individuals. This table comes from immunoSEQ multiplex PCR, and its TCRdb copy is limited to in-frame clones, with some not included. This table holds some 790,000 clones, approximately 77% found once. The authors divided CD4+ cells into CD45RA+ naive and CD45RA-negative memory subsets. Study-level results: The rarefaction results pointed to incomplete sorted-subset sequencing despite large depth. The study generally estimated greater richness for naive than memory subsets. Non-shared clonotypes showed lower generation probabilities than clonotypes common to all four donors.

The ends lost 0 bases at V and 5 bases at J; junction bases unmatched: 7. There are 16 residues in the CDR3. Germline V gene data show CDR1 as LGHNA and CDR2 as YNFKEQ. In its sample, this clone was seen many times. The antigen remains unidentified. The chain couples TRBV4-2 to TRBJ2-5, with 9 positions matching TRBD1. The specimen was memory CD4+ T cells sorted from blood. Subset reported: CD45RA-negative fraction. The receptor was isolated from a woman aged 25 to 39 in good health. The DNA for the CDR3 is TGTGCCAGCAGCCAAGATACGGGACAGGGATACGAGACCCAGTACTTC. Its translation: CASSQDTGQGYETQYF.